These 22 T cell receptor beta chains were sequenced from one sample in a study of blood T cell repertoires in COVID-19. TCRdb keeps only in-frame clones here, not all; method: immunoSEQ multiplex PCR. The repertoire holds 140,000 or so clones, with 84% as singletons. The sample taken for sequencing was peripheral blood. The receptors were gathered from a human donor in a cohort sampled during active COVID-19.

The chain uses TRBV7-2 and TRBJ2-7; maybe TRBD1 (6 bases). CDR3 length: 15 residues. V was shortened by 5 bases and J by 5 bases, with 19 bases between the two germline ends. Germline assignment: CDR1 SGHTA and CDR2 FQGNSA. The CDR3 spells CASSPARQDLNEQYF. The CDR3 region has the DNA TGTGCCAGCAGCCCGGCACGACAGGACCTTAACGAGCAGTACTTC.

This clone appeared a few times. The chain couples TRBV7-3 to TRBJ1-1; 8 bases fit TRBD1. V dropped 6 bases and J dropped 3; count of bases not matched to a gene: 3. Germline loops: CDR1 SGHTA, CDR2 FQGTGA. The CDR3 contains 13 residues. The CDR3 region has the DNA TGTGCCAGCAGATTACAGGGGGACACTGAAGCTTTCTTT. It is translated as CASRLQGDTEAFF.

This chain's CDR3 is CASRQAGSQETQYF. The DNA for the CDR3 is TGTGCCAGCAGGCAAGCGGGGTCCCAAGAGACCCAGTACTTC. This chain connects TRBV6-5 to TRBJ2-5; TRBD2 agrees at 7 bases. Germline CDR1 is MNHEY and CDR2 is SVGAGI. The CDR3 runs to 14 residues. V gave up 6 bases and J gave up 1 base; unmatched junction bases: 5.

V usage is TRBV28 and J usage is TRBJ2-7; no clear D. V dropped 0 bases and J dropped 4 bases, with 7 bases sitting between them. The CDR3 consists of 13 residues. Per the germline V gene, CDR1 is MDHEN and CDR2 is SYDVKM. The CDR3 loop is CASSLWERYEQYF. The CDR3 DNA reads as TGTGCCAGCAGTTTATGGGAGCGTTACGAGCAGTACTTC.

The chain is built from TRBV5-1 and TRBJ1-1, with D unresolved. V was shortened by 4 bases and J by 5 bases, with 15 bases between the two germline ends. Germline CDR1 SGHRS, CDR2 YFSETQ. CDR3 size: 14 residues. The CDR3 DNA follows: TGCGCCAGCAGCCGAGTGGGAGGAATGACTGAAGCTTTCTTT. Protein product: CASSRVGGMTEAFF.

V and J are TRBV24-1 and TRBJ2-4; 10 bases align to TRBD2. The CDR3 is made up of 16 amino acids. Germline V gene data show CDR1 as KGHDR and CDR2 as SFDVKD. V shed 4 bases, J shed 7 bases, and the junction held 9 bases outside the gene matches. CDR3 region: CATSDSLSGGRNIQYF. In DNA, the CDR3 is TGTGCCACCAGTGACTCCCTTAGCGGGGGGCGTAACATTCAGTACTTC.

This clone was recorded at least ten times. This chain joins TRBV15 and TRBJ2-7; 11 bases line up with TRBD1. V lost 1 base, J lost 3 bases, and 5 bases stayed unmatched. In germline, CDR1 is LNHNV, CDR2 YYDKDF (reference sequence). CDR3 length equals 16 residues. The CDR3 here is CATSRGGTGGGYEQYF. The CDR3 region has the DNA TGTGCCACCAGCAGAGGAGGGACAGGGGGAGGCTACGAGCAGTACTTC.

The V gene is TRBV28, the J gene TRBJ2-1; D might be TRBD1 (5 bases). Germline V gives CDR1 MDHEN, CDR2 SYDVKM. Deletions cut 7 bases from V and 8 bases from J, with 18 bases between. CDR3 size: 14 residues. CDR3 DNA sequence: TGTGCCAGCATCCAGGCAGGGTTTAGTGATGAGCAGTTCTTC. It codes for CASIQAGFSDEQFF.

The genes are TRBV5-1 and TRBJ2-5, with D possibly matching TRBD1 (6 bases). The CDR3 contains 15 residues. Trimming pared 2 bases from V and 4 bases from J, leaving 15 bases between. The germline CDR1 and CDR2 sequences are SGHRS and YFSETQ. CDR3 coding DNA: TGCGCCAGCAGCTTTACACAGGGAATGGGAGAGACCCAGTACTTC. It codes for CASSFTQGMGETQYF.

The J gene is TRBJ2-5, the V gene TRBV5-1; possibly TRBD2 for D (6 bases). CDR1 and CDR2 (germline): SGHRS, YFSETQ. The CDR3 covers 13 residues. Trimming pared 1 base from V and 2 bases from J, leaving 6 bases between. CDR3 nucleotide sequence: TGCGCCAGCAGCTTGAGCGGGCAAGAGACCCAGTACTTC. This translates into CASSLSGQETQYF. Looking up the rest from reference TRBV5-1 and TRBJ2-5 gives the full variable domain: KAGVTQTPRYLIKTRGQQVTLSCSPISGHRSVSWYQQTPGQGLQFLFEYFSETQRNKGNFPGRFSGRQFSNSRSEMNVSTLELGDSALYLCASSLSGQETQYFGPGTRLLVL.

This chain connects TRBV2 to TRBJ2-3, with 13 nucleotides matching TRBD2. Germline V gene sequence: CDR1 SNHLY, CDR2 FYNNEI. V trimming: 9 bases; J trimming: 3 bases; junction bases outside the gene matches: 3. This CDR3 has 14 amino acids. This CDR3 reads CARTSGGATDTQYF. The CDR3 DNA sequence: TGTGCCAGAACTAGCGGGGGGGCGACAGATACGCAGTATTTT.

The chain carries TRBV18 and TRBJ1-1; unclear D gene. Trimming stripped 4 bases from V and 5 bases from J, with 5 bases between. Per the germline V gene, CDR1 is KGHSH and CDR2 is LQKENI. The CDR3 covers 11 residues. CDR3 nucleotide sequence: TGTGCCAGCTCACTTCGGACTGAAGCTTTCTTT. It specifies CASSLRTEAFF.

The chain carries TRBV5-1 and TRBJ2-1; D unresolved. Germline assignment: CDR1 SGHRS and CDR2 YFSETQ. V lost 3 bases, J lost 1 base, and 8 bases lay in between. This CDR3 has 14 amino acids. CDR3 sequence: CASSSDYSYNEQFF. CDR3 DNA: TGCGCCAGCAGCTCAGATTATTCCTACAATGAGCAGTTCTTC.

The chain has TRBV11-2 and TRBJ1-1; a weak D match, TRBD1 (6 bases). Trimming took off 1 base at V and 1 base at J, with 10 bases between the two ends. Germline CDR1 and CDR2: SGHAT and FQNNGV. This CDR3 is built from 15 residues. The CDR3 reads CASSLAGRGNTEAFF. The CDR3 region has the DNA TGTGCCAGCAGCTTAGCGGGCAGGGGGAACACTGAAGCTTTCTTT.

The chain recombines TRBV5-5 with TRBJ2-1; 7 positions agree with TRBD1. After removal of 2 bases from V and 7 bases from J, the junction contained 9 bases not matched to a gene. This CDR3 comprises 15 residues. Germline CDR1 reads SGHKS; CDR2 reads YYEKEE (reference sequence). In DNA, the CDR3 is TGTGCCAGCAGCTTCACAGGGGCAATGTGGAATGAGCAGTTCTTC. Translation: CASSFTGAMWNEQFF.

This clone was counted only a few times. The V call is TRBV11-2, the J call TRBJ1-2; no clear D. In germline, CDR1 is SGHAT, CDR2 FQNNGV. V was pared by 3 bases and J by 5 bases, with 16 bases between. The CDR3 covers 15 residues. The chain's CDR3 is CASSLIGTQTYGYTF. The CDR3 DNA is TGTGCCAGCAGCTTGATAGGTACCCAGACATATGGCTACACCTTC.

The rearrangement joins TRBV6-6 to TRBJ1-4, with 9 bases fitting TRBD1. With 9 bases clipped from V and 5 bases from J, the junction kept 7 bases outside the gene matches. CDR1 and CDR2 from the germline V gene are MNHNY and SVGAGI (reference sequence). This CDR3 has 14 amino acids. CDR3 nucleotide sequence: TGTGCCAGTATCCGGGACAGGGCGAATGAAAAACTGTTTTTT. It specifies CASIRDRANEKLFF.

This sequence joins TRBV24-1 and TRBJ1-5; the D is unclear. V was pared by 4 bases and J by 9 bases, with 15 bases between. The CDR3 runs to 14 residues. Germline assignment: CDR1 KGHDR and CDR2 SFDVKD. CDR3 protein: CATSEGTAVGPQHF. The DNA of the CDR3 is TGTGCCACCAGTGAAGGAACAGCCGTTGGGCCCCAGCATTTT.

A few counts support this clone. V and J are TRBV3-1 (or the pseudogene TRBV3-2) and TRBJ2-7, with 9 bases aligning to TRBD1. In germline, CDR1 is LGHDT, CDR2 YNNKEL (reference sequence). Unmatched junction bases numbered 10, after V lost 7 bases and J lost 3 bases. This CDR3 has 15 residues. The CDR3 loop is CASKKRTGANYEQYF. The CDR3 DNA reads TGTGCCAGCAAAAAACGGACAGGGGCGAACTACGAGCAGTACTTC.

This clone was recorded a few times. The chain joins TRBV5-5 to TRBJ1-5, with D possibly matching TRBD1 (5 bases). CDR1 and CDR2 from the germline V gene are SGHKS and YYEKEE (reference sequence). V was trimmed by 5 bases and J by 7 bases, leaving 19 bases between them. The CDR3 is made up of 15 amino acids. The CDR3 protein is CASSPRGLPGQPQHF. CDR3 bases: TGTGCCAGCAGTCCTAGGGGCCTTCCGGGCCAGCCCCAGCATTTT.

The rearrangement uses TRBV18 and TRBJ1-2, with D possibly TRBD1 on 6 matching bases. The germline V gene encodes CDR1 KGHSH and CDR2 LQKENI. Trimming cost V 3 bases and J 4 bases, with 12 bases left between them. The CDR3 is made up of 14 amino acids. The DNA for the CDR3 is TGTGCCAGCTCACCCCAGGGGCGTATCTATGGCTACACCTTC. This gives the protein CASSPQGRIYGYTF.

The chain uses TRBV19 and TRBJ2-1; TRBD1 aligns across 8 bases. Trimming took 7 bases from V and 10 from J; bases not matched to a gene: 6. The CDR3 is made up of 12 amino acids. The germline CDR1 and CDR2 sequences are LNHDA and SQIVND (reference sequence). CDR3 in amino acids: CASTPGGGEQFF. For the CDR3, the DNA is TGTGCCAGTACCCCAGGGGGCGGAGAGCAGTTCTTC.